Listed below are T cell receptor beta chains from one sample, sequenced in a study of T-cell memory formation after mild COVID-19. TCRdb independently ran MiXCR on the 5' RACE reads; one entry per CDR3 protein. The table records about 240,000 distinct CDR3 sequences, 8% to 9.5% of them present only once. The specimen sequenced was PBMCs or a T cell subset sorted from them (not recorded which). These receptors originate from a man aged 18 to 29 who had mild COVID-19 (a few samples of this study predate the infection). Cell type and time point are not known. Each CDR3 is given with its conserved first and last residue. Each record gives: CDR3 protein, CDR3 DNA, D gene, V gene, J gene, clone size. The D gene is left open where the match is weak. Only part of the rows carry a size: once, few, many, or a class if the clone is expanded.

cdr3_aa: CASKEGGKDTQYF; cdr3_nt: TGTGCCAGCAAGGAGGGGGGCAAAGATACGCAGTATTTT; d_call: .; v_call: TRBV7-2; j_call: TRBJ2-3; clone_size: few
cdr3_aa: CASSSDQGPQYF; cdr3_nt: TGTGCCAGCAGCTCAGATCAGGGACCGCAGTATTTT; d_call: .; v_call: TRBV7-2; j_call: TRBJ2-3; clone_size: many
cdr3_aa: CASSSRAGRGTGELFF; cdr3_nt: TGTGCCAGCAGTTCAAGGGCAGGGAGGGGTACCGGGGAGCTGTTTTTT; d_call: TRBD2; v_call: TRBV27; j_call: TRBJ2-2; clone_size: few
cdr3_aa: CASSQYLGTDTQYF; cdr3_nt: TGCGCCAGCAGCCAATACCTAGGAACAGATACGCAGTATTTT; d_call: .; v_call: TRBV4-3; j_call: TRBJ2-3; clone_size: few
cdr3_aa: CASRRPGAGGTDTQYF; cdr3_nt: TGTGCCAGCAGACGACCAGGTGCGGGGGGCACAGATACGCAGTATTTT; d_call: TRBD2; v_call: TRBV6-6; j_call: TRBJ2-3; clone_size: .
cdr3_aa: CSADRDLDNSPLHF; cdr3_nt: TGCAGTGCGGACCGCGACTTAGATAATTCACCCCTCCACTTT; d_call: .; v_call: TRBV20-1; j_call: TRBJ1-6; clone_size: .
cdr3_aa: CSAPQDGYGYTF; cdr3_nt: TGCAGTGCTCCCCAGGACGGCTATGGCTACACCTTC; d_call: .; v_call: TRBV20-1; j_call: TRBJ1-2; clone_size: .
cdr3_aa: CASSPGRTSYNEQFF; cdr3_nt: TGCGCCAGCAGCCCCGGTCGGACCTCCTACAATGAGCAGTTCTTC; d_call: .; v_call: TRBV5-1; j_call: TRBJ2-1; clone_size: few
cdr3_aa: CASSPTVSADTQYF; cdr3_nt: TGTGCCAGCAGCCCCACGGTGTCCGCAGATACGCAGTATTTT; d_call: .; v_call: TRBV7-3; j_call: TRBJ2-3; clone_size: .
cdr3_aa: CASSLRGPGTDTQYF; cdr3_nt: TGTGCCAGCAGTCTCAGGGGGCCTGGCACAGATACGCAGTATTTT; d_call: TRBD1; v_call: TRBV12-3/TRBV12-4; j_call: TRBJ2-3; clone_size: .
cdr3_aa: CASSFGFPRADTQYF; cdr3_nt: TGTGCCAGCAGCTTTGGTTTCCCCAGGGCAGATACGCAGTATTTT; d_call: .; v_call: TRBV12-3/TRBV12-4; j_call: TRBJ2-3; clone_size: few
cdr3_aa: CATSRGSLTGTLRDTQYF; cdr3_nt: TGTGCCACCAGCAGAGGTTCCCTTACCGGGACCTTACGCGATACGCAGTATTTT; d_call: .; v_call: TRBV15; j_call: TRBJ2-3; clone_size: many
cdr3_aa: CASSFRQGTDTQYF; cdr3_nt: TGTGCCAGCAGTTTTCGACAGGGCACAGATACGCAGTATTTT; d_call: .; v_call: TRBV28; j_call: TRBJ2-3; clone_size: many
cdr3_aa: CASSQEQGLFYGYTF; cdr3_nt: TGCGCCAGCAGCCAAGAACAGGGCCTTTTCTATGGCTACACCTTC; d_call: .; v_call: TRBV4-1; j_call: TRBJ1-2; clone_size: .
cdr3_aa: CASSLGGADQGFYGYTF; cdr3_nt: TGCGCCAGCAGCTTGGGTGGGGCGGACCAAGGATTCTATGGCTACACCTTC; d_call: .; v_call: TRBV5-1; j_call: TRBJ1-2; clone_size: few
cdr3_aa: CASSLPSPGTYNEQFF; cdr3_nt: TGCGCCAGCAGCCTTCCATCCCCAGGGACCTACAATGAGCAGTTCTTC; d_call: .; v_call: TRBV5-1; j_call: TRBJ2-1; clone_size: many
cdr3_aa: CASSHRDRRDQPQHF; cdr3_nt: TGTGCCAGCAGTCACCGGGACAGGAGAGATCAGCCCCAGCATTTT; d_call: TRBD1; v_call: TRBV12-3/TRBV12-4; j_call: TRBJ1-5; clone_size: .
cdr3_aa: CASRPIDWEGSNQPQHF; cdr3_nt: TGTGCCAGCAGGCCCATTGATTGGGAAGGAAGCAATCAGCCCCAGCATTTT; d_call: .; v_call: TRBV6-2/TRBV6-3; j_call: TRBJ1-5; clone_size: many
cdr3_aa: CASSKSDRGYTEAFF; cdr3_nt: TGTGCCAGCAGCAAATCGGACAGGGGTTACACTGAAGCTTTCTTT; d_call: TRBD1; v_call: TRBV5-4; j_call: TRBJ1-1; clone_size: few
cdr3_aa: CASSQHGGQGCSYNEQFF; cdr3_nt: TGCGCCAGCAGCCAACACGGCGGGCAGGGATGCTCCTACAATGAGCAGTTCTTC; d_call: .; v_call: TRBV4-1; j_call: TRBJ2-1; clone_size: once
cdr3_aa: CASSFGTAKSNYGYTF; cdr3_nt: TGTGCCAGCAGCTTCGGGACAGCTAAATCTAACTATGGCTACACCTTC; d_call: TRBD1; v_call: TRBV7-2; j_call: TRBJ1-2; clone_size: few